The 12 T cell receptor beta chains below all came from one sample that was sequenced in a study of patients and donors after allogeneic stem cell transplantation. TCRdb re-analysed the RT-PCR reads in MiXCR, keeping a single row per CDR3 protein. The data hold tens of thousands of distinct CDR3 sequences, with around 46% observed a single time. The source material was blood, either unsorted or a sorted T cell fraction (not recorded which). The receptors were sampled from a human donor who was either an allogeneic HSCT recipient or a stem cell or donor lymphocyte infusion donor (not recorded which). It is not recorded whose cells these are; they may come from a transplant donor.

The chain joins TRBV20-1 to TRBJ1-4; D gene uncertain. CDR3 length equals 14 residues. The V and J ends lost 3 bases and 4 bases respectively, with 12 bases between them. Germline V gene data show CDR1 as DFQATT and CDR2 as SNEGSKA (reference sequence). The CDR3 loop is CSASTRTFNEKLFF. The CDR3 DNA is TGCAGTGCTAGTACCCGGACCTTTAATGAAAAACTGTTTTTT.

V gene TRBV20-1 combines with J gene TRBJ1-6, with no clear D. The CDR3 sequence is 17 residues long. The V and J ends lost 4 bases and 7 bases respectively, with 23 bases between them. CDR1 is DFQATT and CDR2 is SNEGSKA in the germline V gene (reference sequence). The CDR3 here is CSAIRLGEVDRNSPLHF. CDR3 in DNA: TGCAGTGCTATCCGCCTCGGAGAGGTGGATAGGAATTCACCCCTCCACTTT.

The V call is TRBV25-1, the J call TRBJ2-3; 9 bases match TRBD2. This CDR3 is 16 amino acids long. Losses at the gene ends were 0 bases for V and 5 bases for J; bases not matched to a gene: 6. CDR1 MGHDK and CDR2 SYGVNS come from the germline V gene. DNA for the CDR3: TGTGCCAGCAGTGAATATCGGCGGGAGGGCCGAGATACGCAGTATTTT. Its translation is CASSEYRREGRDTQYF.

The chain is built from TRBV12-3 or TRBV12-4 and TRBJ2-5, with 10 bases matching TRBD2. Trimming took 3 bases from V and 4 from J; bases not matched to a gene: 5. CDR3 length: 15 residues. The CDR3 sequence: CASSFLAGEGETQYF. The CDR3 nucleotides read TGTGCCAGCAGTTTTCTAGCGGGAGAGGGAGAGACCCAGTACTTC.

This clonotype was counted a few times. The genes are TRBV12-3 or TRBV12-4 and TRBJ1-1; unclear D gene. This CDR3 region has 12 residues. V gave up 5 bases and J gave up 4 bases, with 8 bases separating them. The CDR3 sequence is CASSPRRTEAFF. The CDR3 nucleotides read TGTGCCAGCAGTCCCCGTCGCACTGAAGCTTTCTTT.

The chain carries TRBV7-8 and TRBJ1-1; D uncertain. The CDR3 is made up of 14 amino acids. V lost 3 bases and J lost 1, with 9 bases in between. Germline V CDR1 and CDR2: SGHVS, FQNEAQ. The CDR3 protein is CASSFMSGNTEAFF. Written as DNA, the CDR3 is TGTGCCAGCAGCTTCATGTCAGGGAACACTGAAGCTTTCTTT.

CDR3 DNA sequence: TGTGCCAGCAGCTTAGATCTCGGACAGGGAGTTGGCTACACCTTC. It translates to CASSLDLGQGVGYTF. The rearrangement uses TRBV7-9 and TRBJ1-2; 8 nucleotides align to TRBD1. This CDR3 region has 15 residues. Germline trimming cut 1 base from V and 7 bases from J; bases unmatched to any gene: 8. CDR1 and CDR2 from the germline V gene are SEHNR and FQNEAQ (reference sequence).

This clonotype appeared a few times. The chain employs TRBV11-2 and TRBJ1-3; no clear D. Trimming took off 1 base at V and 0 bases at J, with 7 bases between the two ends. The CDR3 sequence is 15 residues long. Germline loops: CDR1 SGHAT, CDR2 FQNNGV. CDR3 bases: TGTGCCAGCAGCTTAGGGACGCTCTCTGGAAACACCATATATTTT. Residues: CASSLGTLSGNTIYF.

CDR3 sequence (DNA): TGTGCCAGCAGCTTGGACGGTTCCTACGAGCAGTACTTC. Protein: CASSLDGSYEQYF. The gene calls are TRBV9 and TRBJ2-7; D call uncertain. Trimming cost V 4 bases and J 1 base, with 9 bases left between them. This CDR3 is 13 amino acids long. The germline gives CDR1 SGDLS, CDR2 YYNGEE.

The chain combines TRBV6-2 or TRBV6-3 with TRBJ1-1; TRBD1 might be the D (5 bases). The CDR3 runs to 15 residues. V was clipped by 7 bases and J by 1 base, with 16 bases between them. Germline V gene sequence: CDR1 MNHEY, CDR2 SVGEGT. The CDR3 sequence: CASIEGPGGNTEAFF. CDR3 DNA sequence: TGTGCCAGCATTGAGGGGCCTGGCGGGAACACTGAAGCTTTCTTT.

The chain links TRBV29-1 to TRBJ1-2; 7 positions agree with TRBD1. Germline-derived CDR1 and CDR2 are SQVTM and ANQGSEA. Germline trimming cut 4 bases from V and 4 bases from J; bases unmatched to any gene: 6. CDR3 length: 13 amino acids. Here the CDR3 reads CSVGVGQRYGYTF. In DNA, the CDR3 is TGCAGCGTTGGTGTGGGACAGCGCTATGGCTACACCTTC.

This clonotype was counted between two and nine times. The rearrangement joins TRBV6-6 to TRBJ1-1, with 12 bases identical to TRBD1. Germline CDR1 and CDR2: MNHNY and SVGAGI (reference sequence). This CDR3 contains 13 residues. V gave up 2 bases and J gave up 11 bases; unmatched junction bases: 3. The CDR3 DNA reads TGTGCCAGCAGTTACGGGACAGGGGGCCACGCTTTCTTT. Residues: CASSYGTGGHAFF.